Detailed here is one TCR beta chain. The sample comes from a study of blood T cell repertoires in COVID-19. Study in general: There were acute and convalescent COVID-19 samples, and they came from the United States, Italy and Spain.

Original processing notes: Reference gene primer amplification gave nucleated cell count estimates. Clones were sequenced by immunoSEQ multiplex PCR, and TCRdb holds only the in-frame ones, with some missing. V, J and clone size derive from that table, while D and trimming were established from the DNA sequence. Of around 310,000 clones in the sample, 75% to 95% were seen once. Germline V CDR1 and CDR2: MRHNA, SNTAGT. There are 13 residues in the CDR3. V was clipped by 4 bases and J by 5 bases, with 11 bases between them. The chain combines TRBV6-4 with TRBJ1-1; D remains unclear. This TCR came from a woman aged 30 to 39 with COVID-19, enrolled during active disease. Sample: peripheral blood. CDR3 sequence (DNA): TGTGCCAGCAGTGCCCAGCAGGATACTGAAGCTTTCTTT. This sequence encodes CASSAQQDTEAFF.